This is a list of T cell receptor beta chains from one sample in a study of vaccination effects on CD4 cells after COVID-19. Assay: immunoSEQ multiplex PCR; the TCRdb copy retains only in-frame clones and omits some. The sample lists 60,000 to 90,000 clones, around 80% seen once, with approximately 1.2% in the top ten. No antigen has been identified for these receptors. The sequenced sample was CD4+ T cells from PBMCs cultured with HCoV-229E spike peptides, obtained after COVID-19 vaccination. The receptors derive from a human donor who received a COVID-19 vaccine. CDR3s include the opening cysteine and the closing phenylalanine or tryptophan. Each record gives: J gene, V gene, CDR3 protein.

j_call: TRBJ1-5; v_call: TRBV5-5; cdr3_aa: CASSLSTTDVGPQHF
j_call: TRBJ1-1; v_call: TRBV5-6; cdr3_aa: CASSLRGTGWVAFF
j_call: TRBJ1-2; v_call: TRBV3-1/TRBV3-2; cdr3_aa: CASSHLNRGDRYGYTF
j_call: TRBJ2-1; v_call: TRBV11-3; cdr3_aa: CASSFQGDEQFF
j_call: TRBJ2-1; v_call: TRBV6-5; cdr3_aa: CASGTSGNSYNEQFF
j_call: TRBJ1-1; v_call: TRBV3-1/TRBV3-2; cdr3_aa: CASSQDAGNTEAFF
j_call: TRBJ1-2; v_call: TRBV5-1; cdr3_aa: CASRSDRGGGYTF
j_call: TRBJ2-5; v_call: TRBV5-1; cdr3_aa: CASSTNAQGEQETQYF
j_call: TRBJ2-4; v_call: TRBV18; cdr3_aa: CASSTGPADKNIQYF
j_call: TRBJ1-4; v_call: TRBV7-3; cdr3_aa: CASSANPNEKLFF
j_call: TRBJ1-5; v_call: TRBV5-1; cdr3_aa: CASSLWTGGFNQPQHF
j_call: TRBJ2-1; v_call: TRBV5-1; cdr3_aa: CASSFILGGDEQFF
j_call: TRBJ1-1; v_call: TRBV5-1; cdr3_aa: CASSLGGSNTEAFF
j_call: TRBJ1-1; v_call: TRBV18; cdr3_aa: CASSPTQVLEKAFF
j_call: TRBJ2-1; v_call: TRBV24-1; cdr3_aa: CATSDPARPYNEQFF
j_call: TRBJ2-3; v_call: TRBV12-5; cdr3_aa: CASGSRQSERTDTQYF
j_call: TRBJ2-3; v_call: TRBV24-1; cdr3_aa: CATSFGGGGVDTQYF
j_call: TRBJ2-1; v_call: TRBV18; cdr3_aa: CASSPGPRGGLAAYNEQFF
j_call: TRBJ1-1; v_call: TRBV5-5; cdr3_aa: CASSRRQGLMNTEAFF
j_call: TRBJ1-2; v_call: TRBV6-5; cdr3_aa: CASRRQGDNYGYTF
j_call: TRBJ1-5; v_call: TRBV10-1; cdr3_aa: CASSPTVGQPQHF
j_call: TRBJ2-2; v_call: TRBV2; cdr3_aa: CASSRDSLLTGGELFF
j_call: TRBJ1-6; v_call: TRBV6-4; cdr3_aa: CASSTQGGSPLHF
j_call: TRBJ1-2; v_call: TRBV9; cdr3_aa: CASSVDWTTNYGYTF
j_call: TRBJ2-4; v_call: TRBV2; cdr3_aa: CASSDFITSGVGKNIQYF
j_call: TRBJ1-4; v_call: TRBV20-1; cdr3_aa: CSAPSEKLFF
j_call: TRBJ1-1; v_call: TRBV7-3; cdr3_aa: CASSLDGADTEAFF
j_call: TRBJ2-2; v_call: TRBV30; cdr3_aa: CAWTGTTTGELFF
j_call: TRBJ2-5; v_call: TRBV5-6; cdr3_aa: CASSLGLAGETQYF
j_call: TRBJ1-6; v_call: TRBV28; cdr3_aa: CASRAIGALHF
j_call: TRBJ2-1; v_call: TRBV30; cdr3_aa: CASRGTSGINEQFF
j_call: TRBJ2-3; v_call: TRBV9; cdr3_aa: CASSVGLAGGFTDTQYF
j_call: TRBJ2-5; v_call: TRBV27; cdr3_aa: CASGPRLAGVETQYF
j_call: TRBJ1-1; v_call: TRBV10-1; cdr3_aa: CASSVDRVNTEAFF
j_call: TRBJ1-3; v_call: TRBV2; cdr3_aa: CASSPTFGSGNTIYF
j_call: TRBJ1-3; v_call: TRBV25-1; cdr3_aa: CASSHPRDSVFSGNTIYF
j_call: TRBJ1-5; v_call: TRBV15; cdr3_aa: CATSRDRGQPQHF
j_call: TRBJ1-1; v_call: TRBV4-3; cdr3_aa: CASSRQEGGMTEAFF
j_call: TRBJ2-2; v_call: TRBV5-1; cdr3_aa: CASSLAGVATGELFF
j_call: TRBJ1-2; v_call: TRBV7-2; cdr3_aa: CASSSDRVYGYTF
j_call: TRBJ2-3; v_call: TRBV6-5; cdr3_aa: CASSPQQGDTQYF
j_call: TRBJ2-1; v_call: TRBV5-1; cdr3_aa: CASSPDNRGGNTYNEQFF
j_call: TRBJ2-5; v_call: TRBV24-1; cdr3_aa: CATSDWGAGVRGETQYF
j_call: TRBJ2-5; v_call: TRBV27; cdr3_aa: CASSLKDRKGDTQYF
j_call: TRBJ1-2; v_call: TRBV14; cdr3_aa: CASSQGIYGYTF
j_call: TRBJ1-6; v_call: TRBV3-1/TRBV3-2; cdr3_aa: CASSRPSLVSPLHF
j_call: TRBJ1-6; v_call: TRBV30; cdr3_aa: CAWSSNRGSPLHF
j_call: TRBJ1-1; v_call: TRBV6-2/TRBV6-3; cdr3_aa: CASSRPATTRDTEAFF
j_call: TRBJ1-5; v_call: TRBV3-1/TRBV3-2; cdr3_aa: CASSPREGINQPQHF
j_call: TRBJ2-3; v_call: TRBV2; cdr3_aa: CASSVALASDTQYF
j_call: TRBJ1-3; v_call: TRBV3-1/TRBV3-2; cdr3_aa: CASSQVAGSGNTIYF
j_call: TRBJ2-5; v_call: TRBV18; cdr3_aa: CASSRGLETQYF
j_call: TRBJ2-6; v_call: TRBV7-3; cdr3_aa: CASSLVHSGANVLTF